Below are 29 T cell receptor beta chains sequenced from a single sample in a study of pediatric ulcerative colitis. Using immunoSEQ multiplex PCR, the repertoire was profiled, and TCRdb retains in-frame clones only, with some absent. The sample shows about 36,000 clones, roughly 83% of them seen only once. Sequenced sample: blood. Receptor source: a girl aged 10 to 17 with moderate ulcerative colitis.

This clone was observed a few times. The chain links TRBV27 to TRBJ2-3; TRBD2 aligns across 8 bases. Germline-derived CDR1 and CDR2 are MNHEY and SMNVEV (reference sequence). Germline trimming cut 2 bases from V and 2 bases from J; bases unmatched to any gene: 15. CDR3 length equals 19 residues. The CDR3 DNA follows: TGTGCCAGCAGTTTAAATCCCTTCCCGACTAGCGCACACACAGATACGCAGTATTTT. Residues: CASSLNPFPTSAHTDTQYF.

The chain carries TRBV13 and TRBJ2-5, with D possibly matching TRBD2 (7 bases). Germline CDR1 PRHDT, CDR2 FYEKMQ (reference sequence). The V end lost 3 bases, the J end lost 4 bases, and 9 bases lay between the germline ends. The length of the CDR3 is 13 residues. CDR3 residues: CASSLRGGETQYF. The CDR3 coding sequence is TGTGCCAGCAGCTTGAGGGGGGGAGAGACCCAGTACTTC.

This clone was recorded only once. V and J are TRBV5-1 and TRBJ2-3, with D unresolved. The V gene's germline CDR1 is SGHRS and CDR2 YFSETQ. V lost 0 bases and J lost 1, with 3 bases in between. This CDR3 contains 13 residues. The CDR3 nucleotides are TGCGCCAGCAGCTTGGCCGGCACAGATACGCAGTATTTT. Translating gives CASSLAGTDTQYF. Variable domain in full (rest from reference TRBV5-1 and TRBJ2-3): KAGVTQTPRYLIKTRGQQVTLSCSPISGHRSVSWYQQTPGQGLQFLFEYFSETQRNKGNFPGRFSGRQFSNSRSEMNVSTLELGDSALYLCASSLAGTDTQYFGPGTRLTVL.

The chain uses TRBV9 and TRBJ1-2; D is unresolved. V was cut by 3 bases and J by 8 bases, with 8 bases left in between. Germline CDR1 is SGDLS and CDR2 is YYNGEE. This CDR3 has 11 amino acids. The DNA for the CDR3 is TGTGCCAGCAGCGCAGGAGTGGGCTACACCTTC. Its translation is CASSAGVGYTF. The whole variable domain, remainder taken from reference TRBV9 and TRBJ1-2, is DSGVTQTPKHLITATGQRVTLRCSPRSGDLSVYWYQQSLDQGLQFLIQYYNGEERAKGNILERFSAQQFPDLHSELNLSSLELGDSALYFCASSAGVGYTFGSGTRLTVV.

The chain combines TRBV10-3 with TRBJ1-1; 9 bases match TRBD1. With 10 bases clipped from V and 1 base from J, the junction kept 4 bases outside the gene matches. This CDR3 has 13 amino acids. Germline V gives CDR1 ENHRY, CDR2 SYGVKD. The CDR3 sequence: CATGTGWNTEAFF. The CDR3 bases are TGTGCCACCGGGACAGGGTGGAACACTGAAGCTTTCTTT.

The chain combines TRBV30 with TRBJ2-7; D is unclear. V gave up 2 bases and J gave up 1 base, with 6 bases separating them. There are 12 residues in the CDR3. From germline, CDR1 is GTSNPN and CDR2 SVGIG (reference sequence). DNA of the CDR3: TGTGCCTGGAGTACAGTGTCCTACGAGCAGTACTTC. This codes for CAWSTVSYEQYF.

This chain joins TRBV5-1 and TRBJ1-2; 10 bases match TRBD1. With 5 bases clipped from V and 3 bases from J, the junction kept 7 bases outside the gene matches. This CDR3 contains 15 residues. The germline gives CDR1 SGHRS, CDR2 YFSETQ. The DNA for the CDR3 is TGCGCCAGCAGAGGAAGACAGGGGGCGGACTATGGCTACACCTTC. Its protein product is CASRGRQGADYGYTF.

This clone occurred once. This chain connects TRBV10-3 to TRBJ2-3; 13 bases line up with TRBD2. The V gene's germline CDR1 is ENHRY and CDR2 SYGVKD. J gave up 0 bases and V 6 bases, and 6 bases lay outside the gene matches. This CDR3 is 17 amino acids long. DNA of the CDR3: TGTGCCATCAGGGCGACGACTAGCGGGAGGAGCACAGATACGCAGTATTTT. This sequence encodes CAIRATTSGRSTDTQYF.

The chain couples TRBV6-5 to TRBJ1-2; D is perhaps TRBD1 (5 bases). The germline V and J ends were trimmed by 8 bases and 6 bases, with 13 bases remaining between them. The CDR3 spans 12 residues. Germline CDR1 MNHEY, CDR2 SVGAGI. The CDR3 reads CASSGGIHGYTF. The CDR3 nucleotides are TGTGCCAGCTCCGGGGGAATCCATGGCTACACCTTC.

The chain combines TRBV2 with TRBJ2-6; the match to TRBD1 covers 7 bases. V trimming: 5 bases; J trimming: 0 bases; junction bases outside the gene matches: 7. This CDR3 has 17 amino acids. Germline V gives CDR1 SNHLY, CDR2 FYNNEI. Here the CDR3 reads CASSLRTGNSGANVLTF. CDR3 bases: TGTGCCAGCAGTCTGAGGACAGGCAACTCTGGGGCCAACGTCCTGACTTTC.

This chain joins TRBV29-1 and TRBJ1-6; D is ambiguous. Looked up from germline, CDR1 is SQVTM and CDR2 is ANQGSEA. V was trimmed by 4 bases and J by 8 bases, leaving 12 bases between them. The CDR3 has 13 residues. The CDR3 protein is CSVAIGRDSPLHF. The CDR3 nucleotides are TGCAGCGTTGCGATAGGGAGGGATTCACCCCTCCACTTT.

The chain carries TRBV27 and TRBJ2-1; 11 positions agree with TRBD2. Germline V gene sequence: CDR1 MNHEY, CDR2 SMNVEV (reference sequence). V lost 4 bases to trimming and J lost 4 bases; unmatched junction nucleotides: 6. The CDR3 is made up of 16 amino acids. The CDR3 sequence: CASSSPTSGVYNEQFF. The CDR3 DNA sequence: TGTGCCAGCAGTTCTCCGACTAGCGGGGTATACAATGAGCAGTTCTTC.

This clone was seen a handful of times. The V and J genes are TRBV11-2 and TRBJ2-7; 9 bases align to TRBD2. CDR3 size: 17 residues. V shed 4 bases, J shed 1 base, and the junction held 11 bases outside the gene matches. Germline V gene lookup returns CDR1 SGHAT and CDR2 FQNNGV. CDR3 DNA sequence: TGTGCCAGCAGCTCATACACCAGCGGGGGGCAATCCTACGAGCAGTACTTC. Its protein product is CASSSYTSGGQSYEQYF.

This clone showed up just a few times. V and J are TRBV11-1 and TRBJ2-3, with 7 bases aligning to TRBD2. J gave up 2 bases and V 8 bases, and 4 bases lay outside the gene matches. CDR3 length equals 13 residues. Germline CDR1 reads SGHAT; CDR2 reads FQDESV (reference sequence). CDR3 coding DNA: TGTGCCAGCGCTAGCGGAGACACAGATACGCAGTATTTT. Its protein product is CASASGDTDTQYF. Combining the CDR3 with reference TRBV11-1 and TRBJ2-3 gives the whole variable domain EAEVAQSPRYKITEKSQAVAFWCDPISGHATLYWYRQILGQGPELLVQFQDESVVDDSQLPKDRFSAERLKGVDSTLKIQPAELGDSAMYLCASASGDTDTQYFGPGTRLTVL.

The chain carries TRBV10-3 and TRBJ1-2; D is unclear. Germline assignment: CDR1 ENHRY and CDR2 SYGVKD. This CDR3 is 14 amino acids long. Trimming left V 0 bases short and J 4 bases short, with 9 bases between. CDR3 nucleotide sequence: TGTGCCATCAGTGAGTCTGACGGAGGCTATGGCTACACCTTC. Its translation: CAISESDGGYGYTF.

This chain joins TRBV7-9 and TRBJ2-2, with 10 bases lining up with TRBD1. Trimming removed 7 bases from V and 5 bases from J; junction bases left unmatched: 7. Per the germline V gene, CDR1 is SEHNR and CDR2 is FQNEAQ (reference sequence). The CDR3 loop spans 15 amino acids. CDR3 region: CASKEGTGVTGELFF. DNA of the CDR3: TGTGCCAGCAAAGAAGGGACAGGGGTTACCGGGGAGCTGTTTTTT.

The chain links TRBV9 to TRBJ2-2; 8 bases map to TRBD1. Germline assignment: CDR1 SGDLS and CDR2 YYNGEE. V gave up 0 bases and J gave up 4 bases; unmatched junction bases: 5. This CDR3 has 16 residues. The CDR3 nucleotides read TGTGCCAGCAGCGTAGCCGGGACAGGATCCACCGGGGAGCTGTTTTTT. It translates to CASSVAGTGSTGELFF.

V usage is TRBV19 and J usage is TRBJ2-4, with 10 positions matching TRBD2. Trimming took 2 bases from V and 8 from J; bases not matched to a gene: 0. The CDR3 totals 13 residues. CDR1 is LNHDA, CDR2 SQIVND, per germline (reference sequence). CDR3 DNA: TGTGCCAGTAGTATACTAGCGGGGGACATTCAGTACTTC. Translated: CASSILAGDIQYF.

V usage is TRBV19 and J usage is TRBJ2-1, with a tentative D call TRBD2 (6 bases). This CDR3 spans 12 amino acids. V was clipped by 5 bases and J by 7 bases, with 9 bases between them. CDR1 and CDR2 from the germline V gene are LNHDA and SQIVND (reference sequence). CDR3: CASSPRENEQFF. CDR3 bases: TGTGCCAGTAGTCCCCGGGAGAATGAGCAGTTCTTC.

The gene calls are TRBV7-2 and TRBJ2-5, with D perhaps assigned TRBD1 or TRBD2 (7 bases each). V dropped 4 bases and J dropped 5 bases, with 11 bases sitting between them. The CDR3 covers 13 residues. The germline gives CDR1 SGHTA, CDR2 FQGNSA. The CDR3 DNA follows: TGTGCCAGCAGCTCCAGGGGGGGGGAGACCCAGTACTTC. Its protein is CASSSRGGETQYF.

The chain combines TRBV6-6 with TRBJ1-2, with 7 bases aligning to TRBD1. Trimming cost V 6 bases and J 4 bases; bases outside gene matches: 11. CDR1 MNHNY and CDR2 SVGAGI come from the germline V gene (reference sequence). This CDR3 region has 15 residues. The CDR3 DNA sequence: TGTGCCAGCAGCCCTGACGCAGGGGGACTCTATGGCTACACCTTC. It translates to CASSPDAGGLYGYTF.

This chain connects TRBV28 to TRBJ2-7; TRBD2 matches at 10 bases. Trimming cost V 2 bases and J 0 bases; bases outside gene matches: 13. Germline V CDR1 and CDR2: MDHEN, SYDVKM. The CDR3 length is 19 residues. The CDR3 loop reads CASSLDRFETSGYSYEQYF. CDR3 in DNA: TGTGCCAGCAGTTTAGATAGGTTCGAGACTAGCGGGTACTCCTACGAGCAGTACTTC.

The chain links TRBV15 to TRBJ2-1, with TRBD2 as a possible D gene (5 bases). V lost 4 bases to trimming and J lost 9 bases, with 13 bases between them. Germline-derived CDR1 and CDR2 are LNHNV and YYDKDF (reference sequence). The CDR3 is 13 amino acids. CDR3 sequence reads: CATSKRAGVEQFF. CDR3 nucleotides: TGTGCCACCAGCAAGAGGGCCGGAGTTGAGCAGTTCTTC.

As for this clone: At one end, the junction sequence differs from germline, possibly due to a read error. The genes are TRBV7-7 and TRBJ2-1; the D gene could be TRBD1 or TRBD2 (5 bases each). Germline lookup yields CDR1 SSHAT and CDR2 FNYEAQ (reference sequence). The CDR3 sequence is 13 residues long. For the CDR3, the DNA is TGTGCTAGCAGCTTGACGGGGCGGGATGAGCAGTTCTTC. Translating gives CASSLTGRDEQFF. Full variable domain (missing parts from reference TRBV7-7 and TRBJ2-1): GAGVSQSPRYKVTKRGQDVTLRCDPISSHATLYWYQQALGQGPEFLTYFNYEAQPDKSGLPSDRFSAERPEGSISTLTIQRTEQRDSAMYRCASSLTGRDEQFFGPGTRLTVL.

The chain uses TRBV19 and TRBJ1-5; 9 bases agree with TRBD1. Germline assignment: CDR1 LNHDA and CDR2 SQIVND (reference sequence). V gave up 5 bases and J gave up 0 bases; unmatched junction bases: 11. This CDR3 has 18 residues. The CDR3 sequence: CASSLPGQGLYSNQPQHF. CDR3 bases: TGTGCCAGTAGTCTGCCGGGACAGGGCCTATATAGCAATCAGCCCCAGCATTTT.

In DNA, the CDR3 is TGTGCCTGGACTGGAATCGGTGCAGGGCGAGGGCACCAAGAGACCCAGTACTTC. Translated, it gives CAWTGIGAGRGHQETQYF. The chain links TRBV30 to TRBJ2-5; either TRBD1 or TRBD2 may supply D (5 bases each). CDR1 and CDR2 from the germline V gene are GTSNPN and SVGIG (reference sequence). Trimming stripped 4 bases from V and 0 bases from J, with 24 bases between. There are 18 residues in the CDR3.

Only a few counts were recorded for this clone. The chain links TRBV4-2 to TRBJ1-2; 9 bases match TRBD1. The CDR3 contains 14 residues. Trimming removed 1 base from V and 7 bases from J; junction bases left unmatched: 4. Germline CDR1 reads LGHNA; CDR2 reads YNFKEQ. CDR3 sequence: CASSQVGQGRGYTF. CDR3 bases: TGTGCCAGCAGCCAAGTGGGACAGGGCCGTGGCTACACCTTC.

The V call is TRBV7-6, the J call TRBJ2-1; no definite D call. There are 12 residues in the CDR3. Trimming removed 4 bases from V and 5 bases from J, with 6 bases in between. CDR1 and CDR2 from the germline V gene are SGHVS and FNYEAQ. CDR3: CASSSPHNEQFF. The CDR3 coding sequence is TGTGCCAGCAGCTCTCCTCACAATGAGCAGTTCTTC.

The chain recombines TRBV30 with TRBJ2-5; D is unresolved. Germline CDR1 GTSNPN, CDR2 SVGIG (reference sequence). The CDR3 is 12 amino acids. The V and J ends lost 0 bases and 5 bases respectively, with 7 bases between them. The CDR3, as DNA: TGTGCCTGGAGTGTGACCCCTGAGACCCAGTACTTC. It encodes CAWSVTPETQYF.